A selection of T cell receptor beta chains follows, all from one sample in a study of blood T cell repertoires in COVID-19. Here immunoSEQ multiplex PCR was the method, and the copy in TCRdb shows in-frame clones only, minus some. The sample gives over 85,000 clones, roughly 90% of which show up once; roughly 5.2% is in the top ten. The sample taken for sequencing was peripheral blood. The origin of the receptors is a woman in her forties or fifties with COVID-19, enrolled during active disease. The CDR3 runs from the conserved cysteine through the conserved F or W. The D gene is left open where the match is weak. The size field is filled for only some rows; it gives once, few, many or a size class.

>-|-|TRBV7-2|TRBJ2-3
CASSPFSSTDTQYF
TGTGCCAGCAGCCCTTTTAGTAGCACAGATACGCAGTATTTT
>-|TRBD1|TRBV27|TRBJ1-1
CASTTGGTEAFF
TGTGCCAGCACCACAGGGGGCACTGAAGCTTTCTTT
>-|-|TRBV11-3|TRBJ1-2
CASSLVRPGGSYGYTF
TGTGCCAGCAGCTTAGTAAGGCCAGGAGGGAGCTATGGCTACACCTTC
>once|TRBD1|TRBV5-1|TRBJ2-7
CASSLPGQGSDEQYF
TGCGCCAGCAGCCTACCGGGACAGGGTTCCGACGAGCAGTACTTC
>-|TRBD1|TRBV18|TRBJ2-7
CASSPGQGDEQYF
TGTGCCAGCTCACCGGGACAGGGTGACGAGCAGTACTTC
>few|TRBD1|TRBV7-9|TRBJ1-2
CASSPDGTGGKNYGYTF
TGTGCCAGCAGCCCAGATGGGACAGGGGGCAAGAACTATGGCTACACCTTC
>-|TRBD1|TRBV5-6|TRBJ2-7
CASSMGQRGYEQYF
TGTGCCAGCAGCATGGGACAGAGGGGGTACGAGCAGTACTTC
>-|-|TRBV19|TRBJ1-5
CASSKDSLNQPQHF
TGTGCCAGTAGTAAAGACAGTCTCAATCAGCCCCAGCATTTT
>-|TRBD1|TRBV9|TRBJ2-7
CASSVVGTGGSEQYF
TGTGCCAGCAGCGTAGTGGGAACAGGGGGCAGCGAGCAGTACTTC
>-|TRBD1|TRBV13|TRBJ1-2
CASSLRGQGAYGYTF
TGTGCCAGCAGCTTACGGGGACAGGGGGCCTATGGCTACACCTTC
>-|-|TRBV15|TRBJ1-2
CATSRDSYGYTF
TGTGCCACCAGCAGAGACTCCTATGGCTACACCTTC
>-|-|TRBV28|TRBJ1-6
CASSPAVGRSPLHF
TGTGCCAGCAGTCCCGCTGTTGGGCGTTCACCCCTCCACTTT
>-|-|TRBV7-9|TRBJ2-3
CASGLDRFGTDTQYF
TGTGCCAGCGGGCTAGACAGGTTCGGCACAGATACGCAGTATTTT
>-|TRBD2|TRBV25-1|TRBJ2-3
CASSASSGRTDTQYF
TGTGCCAGCAGTGCTTCTAGCGGACGCACAGATACGCAGTATTTT
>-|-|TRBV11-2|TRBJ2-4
CASSSGQLAKNIQYF
TGTGCCAGCAGCTCGGGACAACTAGCCAAAAACATTCAGTACTTC
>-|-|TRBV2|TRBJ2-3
CASSEFGLTGDTQYF
TGTGCCAGCAGTGAATTTGGACTAACCGGAGATACGCAGTATTTT
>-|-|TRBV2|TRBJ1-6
CASTRERDNSPLHF
TGTGCCAGCACCCGGGAACGAGATAATTCACCCCTCCACTTT
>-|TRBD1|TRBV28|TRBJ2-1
CASSLSGTGGDEQFF
TGTGCCAGCAGTTTATCCGGGACAGGGGGAGATGAGCAGTTCTTC
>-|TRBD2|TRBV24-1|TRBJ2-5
CATSDPLRGEGETQYF
TGTGCCACCAGTGATCCACTTCGGGGGGAGGGGGAGACCCAGTACTTC
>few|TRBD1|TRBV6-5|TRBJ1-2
CARLGHTGDYGYTF
TGTGCCAGACTGGGGCACACAGGGGACTATGGCTACACCTTC
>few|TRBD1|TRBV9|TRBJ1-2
CASRDRQGISYTF
TGTGCCAGCAGGGACAGACAGGGAATTAGCTACACCTTC
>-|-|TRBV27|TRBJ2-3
CASSLRPPTQSSTDTQYF
TGTGCCAGCAGTTTACGCCCACCGACACAATCTAGCACAGATACGCAGTATTTT
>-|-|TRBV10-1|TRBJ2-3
CASSDRGDSTDTQYF
TGCGCCAGCAGTGACAGGGGAGATTCCACAGATACGCAGTATTTT
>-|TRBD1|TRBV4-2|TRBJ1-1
CASSQGQGTNTEAFF
TGTGCCAGCAGCCAGGGACAGGGCACGAACACTGAAGCTTTCTTT
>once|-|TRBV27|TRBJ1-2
CASSFKGQAGYGYTF
TGTGCCAGCAGTTTCAAAGGCCAGGCAGGTTATGGCTACACCTTC
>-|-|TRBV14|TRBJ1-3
CASSQGGFSSGNTIYF
TGTGCCAGCAGCCAAGGAGGGTTTAGCTCTGGAAACACCATATATTTT
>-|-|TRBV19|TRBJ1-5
CASSMPEMNQPQHF
TGTGCCAGTAGTATGCCAGAAATGAATCAGCCCCAGCATTTT